A single sample is the source of the 32 T cell receptor beta chains below, sequenced in a study of technical replicates of blood from a few donors. Repertoires were generated with immunoSEQ multiplex PCR, while TCRdb's copy carries only in-frame clones and drops some. Here the sample spans about 78,000 clones, approximately 95% being singletons. What was sequenced was T cells isolated from PBMCs. These receptors came from a human donor in good health.

The chain recombines TRBV27 with TRBJ2-1, with D uncertain. V lost 7 bases, J lost 8 bases, and 18 bases lay in between. The CDR3 is 14 residues long. CDR1 and CDR2 from the germline V gene are MNHEY and SMNVEV (reference sequence). CDR3 loop: CASTDWRRVDEQFF. The CDR3 DNA reads TGTGCCAGCACTGACTGGCGGAGAGTAGATGAGCAGTTCTTC.

The chain couples TRBV4-2 to TRBJ2-7; 8 nucleotides line up with TRBD2. CDR1 is LGHNA, CDR2 YNFKEQ, per germline. The CDR3 has 15 residues. J was trimmed by 9 bases and V by 0 bases; bases with no gene match: 10. The CDR3 is CASSQEGGGSRGQYF. The CDR3 DNA sequence: TGTGCCAGCAGCCAAGAAGGCGGGGGGAGCAGAGGGCAGTACTTC.

This chain links TRBV6-5 with TRBJ1-2, with a tentative D call TRBD1 (6 bases). This CDR3 comprises 13 residues. Trimming left V 5 bases short and J 4 bases short, with 11 bases between. In germline, CDR1 is MNHEY, CDR2 SVGAGI. This chain's CDR3 is CASSTTGFYGYTF. The CDR3 bases are TGTGCCAGCAGTACAACAGGGTTCTATGGCTACACCTTC.

The chain is built from TRBV29-1 and TRBJ2-7; 9 positions agree with TRBD1. The trim removed 1 base at V and 3 bases at J, leaving 10 bases unmatched. The CDR3 length is 16 residues. Looked up from germline, CDR1 is SQVTM and CDR2 is ANQGSEA. The CDR3 DNA reads TGCAGCGTTGAAGTTCTGGGCGGGACAGGGTACTACGAGCAGTACTTC. This codes for CSVEVLGGTGYYEQYF.

This clone has a single count. The rearrangement uses TRBV4-2 and TRBJ1-3; D possibly corresponds to TRBD1 (5 bases). The CDR3 totals 16 residues. From germline, CDR1 is LGHNA and CDR2 YNFKEQ. Trimming stripped 0 bases from V and 2 bases from J, with 11 bases between. DNA for the CDR3: TGTGCCAGCAGCCAAGAAGTTTCGGGGGCTGGAAACACCATATATTTT. Amino acid sequence: CASSQEVSGAGNTIYF.

The chain has TRBV7-2 and TRBJ2-7, with 7 positions matching TRBD1. The CDR3 runs 13 residues. The ends lost 4 bases at V and 3 bases at J; junction bases unmatched: 3. Germline V gives CDR1 SGHTA, CDR2 FQGNSA. CDR3 in amino acids: CASSSGQIYEQYF. The CDR3 DNA is TGTGCCAGCAGCTCGGGACAGATCTACGAGCAGTACTTC.

The chain carries TRBV4-1 and TRBJ2-5; the D gene is possibly TRBD1 (5 bases). Between the trimmed V and J ends, which lost 3 bases and 2 bases, there was a span of 25 bases. CDR3 size: 19 residues. The germline V gene has CDR1 MGHRA and CDR2 YSYEKL. The CDR3 protein is CASSHRSPPDGTGQETQYF. The CDR3 nucleotides read TGCGCCAGCAGCCATCGATCGCCACCCGATGGCACAGGACAAGAGACCCAGTACTTC.

This clone is a singleton in its sample. This chain connects TRBV2 to TRBJ1-2; no firm D call. Germline CDR1 SNHLY, CDR2 FYNNEI. This CDR3 spans 11 amino acids. Trimming left V 6 bases short and J 1 base short, with 3 bases between. The CDR3 loop is CASSLNYGYTF. The DNA of the CDR3 is TGTGCCAGCAGCCTTAACTATGGCTACACCTTC.

V and J are TRBV5-1 and TRBJ1-5; D perhaps matches TRBD1 (5 bases). Germline CDR1 reads SGHRS; CDR2 reads YFSETQ. This CDR3 region has 15 residues. V was clipped by 2 bases and J by 2 bases, with 11 bases between them. The CDR3 is CASSFPPRGNQPQHF. DNA of the CDR3: TGCGCCAGCAGCTTCCCCCCCAGGGGCAATCAGCCCCAGCATTTT. The full variable domain, in which reference TRBV5-1 and TRBJ1-5 provide the parts outside the CDR3, is KAGVTQTPRYLIKTRGQQVTLSCSPISGHRSVSWYQQTPGQGLQFLFEYFSETQRNKGNFPGRFSGRQFSNSRSEMNVSTLELGDSALYLCASSFPPRGNQPQHFGDGTRLSIL.

The chain employs TRBV30 and TRBJ1-4; D is ambiguous. Germline loops: CDR1 GTSNPN, CDR2 SVGIG (reference sequence). This CDR3 is 11 amino acids long. Trimming stripped 3 bases from V and 7 bases from J, with 6 bases between. The CDR3 loop reads CAWRDFEKLFF. The CDR3 bases are TGTGCCTGGAGGGACTTTGAAAAACTGTTTTTT.

This clone was detected only a few times. This chain links TRBV11-2 with TRBJ1-1; D unclear. The CDR3 runs to 14 residues. Germline V gene lookup returns CDR1 SGHAT and CDR2 FQNNGV. Trimming stripped 3 bases from V and 1 base from J, with 9 bases between. CDR3 in DNA: TGTGCCAGCAGCTTCTGGCACGAGAACACTGAAGCTTTCTTT. Its protein is CASSFWHENTEAFF.

The J gene is TRBJ2-5, the V gene TRBV11-2; D unclear. The CDR3 is made up of 12 amino acids. V lost 5 bases to trimming and J lost 5 bases, with 9 bases between them. Germline CDR1 and CDR2: SGHAT and FQNNGV. The CDR3 loop reads CASSLTRETQYF. DNA for the CDR3: TGTGCCAGCAGCCTAACTCGGGAGACCCAGTACTTC.

This clone occurred once. This chain uses TRBV11-2 with TRBJ1-1; D is uncertain. V gave up 0 bases and J gave up 1 base, with 9 bases separating them. The CDR3 runs 15 residues. Germline-derived CDR1 and CDR2 are SGHAT and FQNNGV. The CDR3 DNA reads as TGTGCCAGCAGCTTAGAGGGCGTGTCGAACACTGAAGCTTTCTTT. Protein sequence: CASSLEGVSNTEAFF.

The V and J genes are TRBV25-1 and TRBJ2-1, with TRBD2 as a possible D gene (6 bases). The V end lost 1 base, the J end lost 6 bases, and 10 bases lay between the germline ends. The germline gives CDR1 MGHDK, CDR2 SYGVNS. CDR3 length: 14 amino acids. The CDR3 DNA sequence: TGTGCCAGCAGTGAATCCGGGGGAGTCAATGAGCAGTTCTTC. Its translation: CASSESGGVNEQFF.

A single count supports this clone. The chain joins TRBV7-9 to TRBJ2-2; weak D call: TRBD1 (7 bases). Germline values: CDR1 SEHNR, CDR2 FQNEAQ (reference sequence). The CDR3 has 14 amino acids. The V end was cut by 5 bases, the J end by 7 bases, with 14 bases between. CDR3 in amino acids: CASSPGGPVGELFF. Written as DNA, the CDR3 is TGTGCCAGCAGCCCAGGGGGGCCGGTCGGGGAGCTGTTTTTT. Based on the CDR3 plus reference TRBV7-9 and TRBJ2-2, the full variable domain is DTGVSQNPRHKITKRGQNVTFRCDPISEHNRLYWYRQTLGQGPEFLTYFQNEAQLEKSRLLSDRFSAERPKGSFSTLEIQRTEQGDSAMYLCASSPGGPVGELFFGEGSRLTVL.

The genes are TRBV2 and TRBJ2-1, with D tentatively TRBD2 (7 bases). There are 15 residues in the CDR3. Germline V gene data show CDR1 as SNHLY and CDR2 as FYNNEI. V was pared by 4 bases and J by 3 bases, with 13 bases between. In DNA form, the CDR3 reads TGTGCCAGCAGTGTGTCCGGGGGGCTCTACAATGAGCAGTTCTTC. Translated: CASSVSGGLYNEQFF. The full variable domain, completed using reference TRBV2 and TRBJ2-1, is EPEVTQTPSHQVTQMGQEVILRCVPISNHLYFYWYRQILGQKVEFLVSFYNNEISEKSEIFDDQFSVERPDGSNFTLKIRSTKLEDSAMYFCASSVSGGLYNEQFFGPGTRLTVL.

The CDR3 here is CASSPLRNAAEGEQFF. In DNA form, the CDR3 reads TGCGCCAGCAGCCCCCTGCGGAACGCAGCTGAGGGTGAGCAGTTCTTC. V gene TRBV5-1 combines with J gene TRBJ2-1; TRBD2 is a possible D gene (5 bases). Trimming pared 4 bases from V and 9 bases from J, leaving 23 bases between. Germline CDR1 SGHRS, CDR2 YFSETQ. The CDR3 runs to 16 residues.

The rearrangement links TRBV10-1 to TRBJ2-7; D may be TRBD1 (5 bases). Germline values: CDR1 WNHNN, CDR2 SYGVQD (reference sequence). V lost 2 bases, J lost 4 bases, and 15 bases lay in between. This CDR3 comprises 15 residues. The CDR3 sequence is CASSEGPDKNYEQYF. In nucleotides, the CDR3 is TGCGCCAGCAGTGAGGGACCGGACAAAAATTACGAGCAGTACTTC.

A few counts support this clone. The gene calls are TRBV2 and TRBJ1-5, with D hard to call. Germline V gene sequence: CDR1 SNHLY, CDR2 FYNNEI. The CDR3 covers 14 residues. Trimming removed 2 bases at V and 7 bases at J, with 12 bases between. DNA of the CDR3: TGTGCCAGCAGTGAATTGACCGCGGTACAGCCCCAGCATTTT. Protein product: CASSELTAVQPQHF.

The genes are TRBV5-4 and TRBJ2-5, with a tentative D call TRBD1 (5 bases). CDR3 length: 17 residues. The germline V gene has CDR1 SGHNT and CDR2 YYREEE (reference sequence). Trimming removed 5 bases at V and 6 bases at J, with 26 bases between. The CDR3 DNA sequence: TGTGCCAGCAGTACCCCAGCCGGGCAGGGAAAGGAAAAGACCCAGTACTTC. This gives the protein CASSTPAGQGKEKTQYF. Together with reference TRBV5-4 and TRBJ2-5, the CDR3 gives the full variable domain: ETGVTQSPTHLIKTRGQQVTLRCSSQSGHNTVSWYQQALGQGPQFIFQYYREEENGRGNFPPRFSGLQFPNYSSELNVNALELDDSALYLCASSTPAGQGKEKTQYFGPGTRLLVL.

This chain connects TRBV20-1 to TRBJ1-1; the D gene is possibly TRBD1 (5 bases). Germline V gene lookup returns CDR1 DFQATT and CDR2 SNEGSKA (reference sequence). Trimming stripped 6 bases from V and 3 bases from J, with 8 bases between. CDR3 length equals 11 residues. CDR3 sequence reads: CSAAGDTEAFF. The CDR3 bases are TGCAGTGCAGCGGGGGACACTGAAGCTTTCTTT.

The chain links TRBV15 to TRBJ2-7; 7 nucleotides line up with TRBD1. The CDR3 loop spans 14 amino acids. With 6 bases clipped from V and 0 bases from J, the junction kept 5 bases outside the gene matches. In germline, CDR1 is LNHNV, CDR2 YYDKDF (reference sequence). The CDR3 nucleotides are TGTGCCACCAGTTCGGACAGGAGCTCCTACGAGCAGTACTTC. It yields the protein CATSSDRSSYEQYF.

This chain connects TRBV7-3 to TRBJ1-2, with 7 bases lining up with TRBD1. In germline, CDR1 is SGHTA, CDR2 FQGTGA. J gave up 4 bases and V 5 bases, and 7 bases lay outside the gene matches. The CDR3 has 14 amino acids. The CDR3 sequence is CASSETGLAYGYTF. CDR3 nucleotide sequence: TGTGCCAGCAGCGAGACAGGGTTGGCCTATGGCTACACCTTC.

This chain joins TRBV28 and TRBJ2-7; D is undetermined. The CDR3 consists of 15 residues. Germline V gives CDR1 MDHEN, CDR2 SYDVKM. V was clipped by 3 bases and J by 3 bases, with 15 bases between them. The CDR3, as DNA: TGTGCCAGCAGTTTGGCAGGAAATACAGTCTACGAGCAGTACTTC. Its protein product is CASSLAGNTVYEQYF.

This clone was found once. The chain couples TRBV7-2 to TRBJ2-7; TRBD1 matches 8 bases. CDR1 SGHTA and CDR2 FQGNSA come from the germline V gene. V shed 5 bases and J 2 bases; nucleotides not matched to a gene: 5. This CDR3 comprises 14 residues. The DNA for the CDR3 is TGTGCCAGCAGCCGAGAGGGACAGGCCTACGAGCAGTACTTC. Amino acid sequence: CASSREGQAYEQYF.

V usage is TRBV30 and J usage is TRBJ1-1; a weak D match, TRBD1 (5 bases). Germline loops: CDR1 GTSNPN, CDR2 SVGIG (reference sequence). With 5 bases removed from V and 2 bases from J, the gap between germline ends came to 12 bases. This CDR3 has 13 amino acids. CDR3 loop: CAWFAGINTEAFF. CDR3 nucleotides: TGTGCCTGGTTTGCAGGGATTAACACTGAAGCTTTCTTT.

The rearrangement uses TRBV6-1 and TRBJ1-5; D uncertain. Germline loops: CDR1 MNHNS, CDR2 SASEGT. This CDR3 is built from 15 residues. Trimming cost V 1 base and J 1 base, with 8 bases left between them. In DNA, the CDR3 is TGTGCCAGCAGTGAAGTGCGGGGAAGCAATCAGCCCCAGCATTTT. Amino acid sequence: CASSEVRGSNQPQHF.

J is TRBJ2-1 and V is TRBV28; D is perhaps TRBD2 (6 bases). Trimming cost V 5 bases and J 6 bases, with 20 bases left between them. The CDR3 covers 16 residues. From germline, CDR1 is MDHEN and CDR2 SYDVKM. Here the CDR3 reads CASSGAGDRLGNEQFF. In DNA form, the CDR3 reads TGTGCCAGCAGTGGCGCCGGGGACCGACTAGGCAATGAGCAGTTCTTC.

The J gene is TRBJ2-1, the V gene TRBV6-5, with D hard to call. In germline, CDR1 is MNHEY, CDR2 SVGAGI. The V end lost 3 bases, the J end lost 4 bases, and 13 bases lay between the germline ends. The length of the CDR3 is 15 residues. CDR3 region: CASSYRLERYNEQFF. In nucleotides, the CDR3 is TGTGCCAGCAGTTATCGGCTAGAGCGTTACAATGAGCAGTTCTTC.

The chain employs TRBV18 and TRBJ1-1; no reliable D call. Germline values: CDR1 KGHSH, CDR2 LQKENI. Trimming left V 3 bases short and J 0 bases short, with 14 bases between. The CDR3 is 16 amino acids. CDR3 bases: TGTGCCAGCTCACCTAACTCACGGGAGGTGAACACTGAAGCTTTCTTT. Translation gives CASSPNSREVNTEAFF.

The chain links TRBV7-6 to TRBJ2-1, with D possibly matching TRBD2 (6 bases). V was trimmed by 5 bases and J by 8 bases, leaving 19 bases between them. The CDR3 runs to 15 residues. Looked up from germline, CDR1 is SGHVS and CDR2 is FNYEAQ. CDR3 nucleotide sequence: TGTGCCAGCAGCCCGGAACGGAGGGCCGGGGATGAGCAGTTCTTC. Translated: CASSPERRAGDEQFF.

This clone was seen a single time. This chain uses TRBV18 with TRBJ1-2; 9 bases map to TRBD1. The CDR3 is 13 residues long. Germline-derived CDR1 and CDR2 are KGHSH and LQKENI. With V trimmed by 6 bases and J by 7 bases, 6 bases remained unmatched. Here the CDR3 reads CASSPDRGSGYTF. DNA of the CDR3: TGTGCCAGCTCGCCGGACAGGGGATCTGGCTACACCTTC.